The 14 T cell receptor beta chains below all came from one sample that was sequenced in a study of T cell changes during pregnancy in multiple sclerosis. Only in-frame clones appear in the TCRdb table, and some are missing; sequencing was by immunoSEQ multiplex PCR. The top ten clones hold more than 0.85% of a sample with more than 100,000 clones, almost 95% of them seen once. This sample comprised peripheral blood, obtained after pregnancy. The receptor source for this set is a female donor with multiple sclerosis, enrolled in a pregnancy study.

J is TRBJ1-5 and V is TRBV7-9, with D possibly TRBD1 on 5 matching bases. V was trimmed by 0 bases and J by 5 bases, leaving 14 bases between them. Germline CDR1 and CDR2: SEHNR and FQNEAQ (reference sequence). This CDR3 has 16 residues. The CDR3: CASSLALRGRYQPQHF. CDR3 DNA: TGTGCCAGCAGCTTAGCGCTAAGGGGCAGATATCAGCCCCAGCATTTT.

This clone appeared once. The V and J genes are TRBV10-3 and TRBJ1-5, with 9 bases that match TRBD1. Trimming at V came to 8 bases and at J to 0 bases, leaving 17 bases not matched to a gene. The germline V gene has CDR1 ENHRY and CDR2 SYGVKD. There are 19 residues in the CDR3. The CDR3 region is CAIPPRRDREVYSNQPQHF. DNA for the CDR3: TGTGCCATCCCCCCTCGGCGGGACAGGGAAGTTTATAGCAATCAGCCCCAGCATTTT.

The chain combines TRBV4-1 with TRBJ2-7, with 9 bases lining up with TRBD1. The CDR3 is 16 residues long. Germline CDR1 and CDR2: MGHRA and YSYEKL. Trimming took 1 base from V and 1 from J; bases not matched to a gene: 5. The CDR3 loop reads CASSQATGTGSYEQYF. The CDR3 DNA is TGCGCCAGCAGCCAAGCCACCGGGACAGGGTCCTACGAGCAGTACTTC.

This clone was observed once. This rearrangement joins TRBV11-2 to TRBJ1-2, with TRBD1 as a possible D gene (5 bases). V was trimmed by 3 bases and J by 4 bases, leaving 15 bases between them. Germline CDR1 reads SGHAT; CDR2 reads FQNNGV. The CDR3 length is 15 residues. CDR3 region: CASSLRPDIIYGYTF. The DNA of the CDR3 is TGTGCCAGCAGCTTGAGGCCGGACATAATCTATGGCTACACCTTC. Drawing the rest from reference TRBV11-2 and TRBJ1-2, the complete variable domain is EAGVAQSPRYKIIEKRQSVAFWCNPISGHATLYWYQQILGQGPKLLIQFQNNGVVDDSQLPKDRFSAERLKGVDSTLKIQPAKLEDSAVYLCASSLRPDIIYGYTFGSGTRLTVV.

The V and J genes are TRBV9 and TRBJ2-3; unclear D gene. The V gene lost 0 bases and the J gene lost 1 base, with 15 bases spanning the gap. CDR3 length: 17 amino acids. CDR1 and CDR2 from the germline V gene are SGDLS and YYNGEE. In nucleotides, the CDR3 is TGTGCCAGCAGCGTAGGGTGGTTCCGGTCCCGCACAGATACGCAGTATTTT. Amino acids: CASSVGWFRSRTDTQYF.

DNA for the CDR3: TGTGCCAGCAGTGAAGCGCGAACAGGGGGCGCGGTAGATACGCAGTATTTT. Translation gives CASSEARTGGAVDTQYF. This chain connects TRBV2 to TRBJ2-3, with 9 bases fitting TRBD1. V shed 0 bases, J shed 5 bases, and the junction held 9 bases outside the gene matches. This CDR3 is built from 17 residues. CDR1 is SNHLY, CDR2 FYNNEI, per germline.

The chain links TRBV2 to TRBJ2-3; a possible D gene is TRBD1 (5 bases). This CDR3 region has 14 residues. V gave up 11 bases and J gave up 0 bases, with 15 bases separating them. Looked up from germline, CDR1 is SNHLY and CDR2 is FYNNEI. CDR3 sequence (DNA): TGTGCCGCACCAGCGCAGGGAAGCACAGATACGCAGTATTTT. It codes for CAAPAQGSTDTQYF.

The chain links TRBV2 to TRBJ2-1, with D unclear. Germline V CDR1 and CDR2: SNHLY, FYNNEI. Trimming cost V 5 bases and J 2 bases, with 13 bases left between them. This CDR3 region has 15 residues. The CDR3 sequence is CASSSLAVTYNEQFF. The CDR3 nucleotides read TGTGCCAGCAGTAGTTTGGCCGTCACCTACAATGAGCAGTTCTTC. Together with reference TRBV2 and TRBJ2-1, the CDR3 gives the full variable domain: EPEVTQTPSHQVTQMGQEVILRCVPISNHLYFYWYRQILGQKVEFLVSFYNNEISEKSEIFDDQFSVERPDGSNFTLKIRSTKLEDSAMYFCASSSLAVTYNEQFFGPGTRLTVL.

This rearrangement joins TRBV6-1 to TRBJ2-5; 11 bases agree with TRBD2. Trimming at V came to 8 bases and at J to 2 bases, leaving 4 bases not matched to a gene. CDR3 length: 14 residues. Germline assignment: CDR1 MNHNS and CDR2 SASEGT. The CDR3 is CASLSGGAQETQYF. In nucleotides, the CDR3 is TGTGCCAGCCTTAGCGGGGGGGCTCAAGAGACCCAGTACTTC.

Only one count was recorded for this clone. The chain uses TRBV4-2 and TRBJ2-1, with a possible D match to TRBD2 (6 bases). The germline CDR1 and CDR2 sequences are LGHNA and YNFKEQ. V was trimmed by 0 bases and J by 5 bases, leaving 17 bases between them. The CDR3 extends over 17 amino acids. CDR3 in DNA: TGTGCCAGCAGCCAAGACCCGGGACTCGGCGGTCACAATGAGCAGTTCTTC. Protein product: CASSQDPGLGGHNEQFF.

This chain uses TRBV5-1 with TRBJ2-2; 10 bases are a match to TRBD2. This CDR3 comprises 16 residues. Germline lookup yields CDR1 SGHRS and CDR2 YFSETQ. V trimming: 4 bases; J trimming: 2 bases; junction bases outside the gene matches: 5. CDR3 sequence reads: CASSLTSGANTGELFF. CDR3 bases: TGCGCCAGCAGCCTCACTAGCGGGGCCAACACCGGGGAGCTGTTTTTT. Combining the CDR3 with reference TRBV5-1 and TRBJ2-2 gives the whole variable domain KAGVTQTPRYLIKTRGQQVTLSCSPISGHRSVSWYQQTPGQGLQFLFEYFSETQRNKGNFPGRFSGRQFSNSRSEMNVSTLELGDSALYLCASSLTSGANTGELFFGEGSRLTVL.

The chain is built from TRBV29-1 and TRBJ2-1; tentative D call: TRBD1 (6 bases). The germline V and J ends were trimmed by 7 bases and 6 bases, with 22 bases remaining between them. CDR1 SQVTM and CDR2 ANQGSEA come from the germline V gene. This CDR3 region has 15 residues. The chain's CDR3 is CSASPSTGPANEQFF. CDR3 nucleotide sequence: TGCAGCGCATCCCCTTCGACAGGCCCGGCCAATGAGCAGTTCTTC.

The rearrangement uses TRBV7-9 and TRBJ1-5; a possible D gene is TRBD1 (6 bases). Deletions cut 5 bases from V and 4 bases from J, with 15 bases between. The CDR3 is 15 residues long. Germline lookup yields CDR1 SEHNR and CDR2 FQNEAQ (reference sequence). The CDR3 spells CASSRGLQGNQPQHF. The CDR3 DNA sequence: TGTGCCAGCAGCCGCGGTCTTCAGGGGAATCAGCCCCAGCATTTT.

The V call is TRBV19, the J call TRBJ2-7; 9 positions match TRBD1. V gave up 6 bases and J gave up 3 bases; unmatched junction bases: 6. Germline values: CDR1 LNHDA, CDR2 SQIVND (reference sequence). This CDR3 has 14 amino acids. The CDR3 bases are TGTGCCAGTAGGACAGGGGGTCCAATCTACGAGCAGTACTTC. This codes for CASRTGGPIYEQYF. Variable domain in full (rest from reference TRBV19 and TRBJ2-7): DGGITQSPKYLFRKEGQNVTLSCEQNLNHDAMYWYRQDPGQGLRLIYYSQIVNDFQKGDIAEGYSVSREKKESFPLTVTSAQKNPTAFYLCASRTGGPIYEQYFGPGTRLTVT.